The 23 T cell receptor beta chains in this list originate from one sample, sequenced in a study of shared clonotypes between healthy human individuals. Libraries were prepared by immunoSEQ multiplex PCR; TCRdb keeps only in-frame clonotypes and omits some of them. The repertoire holds 2 million to 2.5 million clones, 90% to 95% seen once, with about 0.39% in the top ten. What was sequenced was naive CD4+ T cells from PBMCs. Subset in this sample: CD45RA+ positively selected. The source is a man aged 18 to 29 in good health. Some clones in this sample may be carry-over from other donors' samples.

Regarding this clone: One end of the junction is discordant with germline, which a read error may explain. At the DNA level, this CDR3 is encoded by other sequences in the same sample as well. This chain connects TRBV5-1 to TRBJ2-1, with a weak D call TRBD2 (6 bases). The CDR3 consists of 12 residues. CDR1 and CDR2 (germline): SGHRS, YFSETQ. CDR3: CASSLGLREQFF. The CDR3 DNA follows: TGCGCCAGCAGTTTGGGACTTAGGGAGCAGTTCTTC.

The chain joins TRBV6-5 to TRBJ1-2; D may be TRBD1 (5 bases). The V gene's germline CDR1 is MNHEY and CDR2 SVGAGI. This CDR3 is built from 14 residues. The V and J ends lost 0 bases and 6 bases respectively, with 11 bases between them. The CDR3 is CASSYSLSGDGYTF. The CDR3 coding sequence is TGTGCCAGCAGTTACTCCCTGTCGGGGGATGGCTACACCTTC.

This clone was recorded once. The CDR3 DNA reads TGTGCCAGCAGCCCATCTGACAGGGGCTCCACAGATACGCAGTATTTT. It yields the protein CASSPSDRGSTDTQYF. This rearrangement joins TRBV7-2 to TRBJ2-3; 8 bases line up with TRBD1. The CDR3 is 16 amino acids. Looked up from germline, CDR1 is SGHTA and CDR2 is FQGNSA. V trimming: 5 bases; J trimming: 2 bases; junction bases outside the gene matches: 9.

This chain uses TRBV6-1 with TRBJ1-5; a possible D gene is TRBD1 (5 bases). With 3 bases removed from V and 7 bases from J, the gap between germline ends came to 13 bases. Germline V gene sequence: CDR1 MNHNS, CDR2 SASEGT. The length of the CDR3 is 14 residues. In nucleotides, the CDR3 is TGTGCCAGCAGTGATTTCAGGGTCGGCCAGCCCCAGCATTTT. It yields the protein CASSDFRVGQPQHF.

The gene calls are TRBV29-1 and TRBJ1-2; 7 bases fit TRBD1. The J segment lost 6 bases and the V segment lost 5 bases, leaving 6 bases of the junction unmatched. The length of the CDR3 is 12 residues. CDR1 is SQVTM, CDR2 ANQGSEA, per germline. The CDR3 bases are TGCAGCGTTCAGGGGGATTTTGATGGCTACACCTTC. Encoded protein: CSVQGDFDGYTF.

This CDR3 reads CASSGTVVGTDTQYF. The CDR3 DNA reads TGTGCCAGCAGTGGGACCGTCGTTGGGACAGATACGCAGTATTTT. The chain carries TRBV27 and TRBJ2-3; the D call may be TRBD1 or TRBD2 (5 bases each). Trimming took 5 bases from V and 3 from J, leaving 15 bases between them. From germline, CDR1 is MNHEY and CDR2 SMNVEV (reference sequence). This CDR3 has 15 residues.

The V call is TRBV28, the J call TRBJ2-7; 7 bases line up with TRBD1. Germline V gene lookup returns CDR1 MDHEN and CDR2 SYDVKM. Germline trimming cut 3 bases from V and 5 bases from J; bases unmatched to any gene: 7. CDR3 length: 14 amino acids. CDR3 in DNA: TGTGCCAGCAGTTTTCAGGGGGTAGGCGACGAGCAGTACTTC. It is translated as CASSFQGVGDEQYF.

The chain employs TRBV11-2 and TRBJ2-3; the D gene is possibly TRBD1 (6 bases). V was clipped by 3 bases and J by 0 bases, with 10 bases between them. Germline V gives CDR1 SGHAT, CDR2 FQNNGV. CDR3 length: 15 amino acids. The CDR3 here is CASSFTGLSTDTQYF. CDR3 DNA sequence: TGTGCCAGCAGCTTCACAGGGCTAAGCACAGATACGCAGTATTTT.

The chain combines TRBV4-1 with TRBJ2-5; TRBD1 or TRBD2 may be the D gene (5 bases each). The CDR3 covers 15 residues. The V end was cut by 2 bases, the J end by 11 bases, with 21 bases between. CDR1 is MGHRA, CDR2 YSYEKL, per germline. The CDR3 is CASSQLITYQGPQYF. The CDR3 DNA sequence: TGCGCCAGCAGCCAACTCATTACTTATCAGGGACCTCAGTACTTC.

The rearrangement joins TRBV11-2 to TRBJ2-5; 7 nucleotides match TRBD1. V was clipped by 8 bases and J by 2 bases; unmatched bases: 2. CDR1 and CDR2 from the germline V gene are SGHAT and FQNNGV. This CDR3 is 12 amino acids long. The CDR3, as DNA: TGTGCCAGCCGGGACAGACAAGAGACCCAGTACTTC. Protein: CASRDRQETQYF.

The V gene is TRBV7-3, the J gene TRBJ2-7, with 11 bases matching TRBD1. V shed 5 bases, J shed 6 bases, and the junction held 6 bases outside the gene matches. The length of the CDR3 is 14 residues. Per germline, CDR1 SGHTA and CDR2 FQGTGA. CDR3 in DNA: TGTGCCAGCAGCCCCCGGGACAGGGGGGGCGAGCAGTACTTC. It is translated as CASSPRDRGGEQYF.

The rearrangement joins TRBV27 to TRBJ1-1, with TRBD1 as a possible D gene (6 bases). CDR1 MNHEY and CDR2 SMNVEV come from the germline V gene (reference sequence). V was shortened by 3 bases and J by 0 bases, with 11 bases between the two germline ends. This CDR3 spans 15 amino acids. The chain's CDR3 is CASSFQGHLNTEAFF. CDR3 coding DNA: TGTGCCAGCAGTTTCCAGGGACATTTGAACACTGAAGCTTTCTTT.

For this clone: The sample carries other DNA sequences with the same CDR3. This chain joins TRBV27 and TRBJ2-7; D call uncertain. V was cut by 2 bases and J by 3 bases, with 8 bases left in between. There are 13 residues in the CDR3. In germline, CDR1 is MNHEY, CDR2 SMNVEV (reference sequence). CDR3 coding DNA: TGTGCCAGCAGTTTAGACCGCGACTACGAGCAGTACTTC. This codes for CASSLDRDYEQYF.

The rearrangement joins TRBV2 to TRBJ2-3; D gene unclear. CDR1 and CDR2 (germline): SNHLY, FYNNEI. This CDR3 is built from 13 residues. The V gene lost 3 bases and the J gene lost 4 bases, with 8 bases spanning the gap. CDR3 protein: CASSDPGPDTQYF. In nucleotides, the CDR3 is TGTGCCAGCAGTGACCCCGGACCAGATACGCAGTATTTT. The full variable domain, completed using reference TRBV2 and TRBJ2-3, is EPEVTQTPSHQVTQMGQEVILRCVPISNHLYFYWYRQILGQKVEFLVSFYNNEISEKSEIFDDQFSVERPDGSNFTLKIRSTKLEDSAMYFCASSDPGPDTQYFGPGTRLTVL.

The V and J genes are TRBV5-1 and TRBJ1-2; a possible D gene is TRBD1 (5 bases). The V gene lost 4 bases and the J gene lost 5 bases, with 24 bases spanning the gap. The CDR3 has 17 amino acids. CDR1 is SGHRS, CDR2 YFSETQ, per germline. This CDR3 reads CASSSPGGLGGEYGYTF. Written as DNA, the CDR3 is TGCGCCAGCAGCAGCCCTGGTGGCCTCGGGGGGGAATATGGCTACACCTTC.

This chain uses TRBV11-3 with TRBJ2-7; possibly TRBD2 for D (5 bases). The V end lost 4 bases, the J end lost 3 bases, and 7 bases lay between the germline ends. This CDR3 spans 12 amino acids. CDR1 SGHNT and CDR2 YENEEA come from the germline V gene. CDR3 sequence: CASSSGNYEQYF. The CDR3, as DNA: TGTGCCAGCAGCTCGGGAAACTACGAGCAGTACTTC.

This clone has a single count. The CDR3 protein is CASSIDPQAYEQYF. As DNA, the CDR3 is TGTGCCAGTAGTATAGACCCCCAAGCCTACGAGCAGTACTTC. The chain is built from TRBV19 and TRBJ2-7; D is unresolved. CDR3 length: 14 amino acids. Trimming took 0 bases from V and 2 from J, leaving 8 bases between them. Per the germline V gene, CDR1 is LNHDA and CDR2 is SQIVND (reference sequence).

V gene TRBV7-2 combines with J gene TRBJ2-1; perhaps TRBD2 as D (5 bases). CDR1 and CDR2 from the germline V gene are SGHTA and FQGNSA. This CDR3 comprises 13 residues. Trimming pared 5 bases from V and 11 bases from J, leaving 16 bases between. As DNA, the CDR3 is TGTGCCAGCAGCCTAGATAGCGTGACTCAGCAGTTCTTC. Its protein is CASSLDSVTQQFF.

The chain carries TRBV5-1 and TRBJ1-5, with D possibly being TRBD1 (5 bases). Trimming took off 3 bases at V and 7 bases at J, with 11 bases between the two ends. Germline V gene sequence: CDR1 SGHRS, CDR2 YFSETQ. The length of the CDR3 is 13 residues. In DNA form, the CDR3 reads TGCGCCAGCAGCTGGGGGAGTGGGCAGCCCCAGCATTTT. Its protein product is CASSWGSGQPQHF. The full variable domain, its missing parts supplied by reference TRBV5-1 and TRBJ1-5, is KAGVTQTPRYLIKTRGQQVTLSCSPISGHRSVSWYQQTPGQGLQFLFEYFSETQRNKGNFPGRFSGRQFSNSRSEMNVSTLELGDSALYLCASSWGSGQPQHFGDGTRLSIL.

Note on this clone: This same CDR3 is encoded by further DNA sequences in the sample. The J gene is TRBJ2-3, the V gene TRBV6-5; D ambiguous. The CDR3 spans 13 residues. V was shortened by 0 bases and J by 6 bases, with 7 bases between the two germline ends. The V gene's germline CDR1 is MNHEY and CDR2 SVGAGI. CDR3 DNA: TGTGCCAGCAGTTACTCAGTTGGGGATACGCAGTATTTT. Translation gives CASSYSVGDTQYF.

V and J are TRBV5-1 and TRBJ1-6; possible D gene TRBD1, 6 bases. The V and J ends lost 4 bases and 7 bases respectively, with 15 bases between them. The germline V gene encodes CDR1 SGHRS and CDR2 YFSETQ. The CDR3 covers 15 residues. CDR3 protein: CASSQEQGWNSPLHF. As DNA, the CDR3 is TGCGCCAGCAGCCAAGAACAGGGCTGGAATTCACCCCTCCACTTT.

V usage is TRBV2 and J usage is TRBJ2-1, with 9 bases identical to TRBD1. V lost 6 bases and J lost 4; bases outside the gene matches: 7. CDR3 length equals 15 residues. Per germline, CDR1 SNHLY and CDR2 FYNNEI. CDR3 bases: TGTGCCAGCAGCGTGGGACAGGGTGGGTACAATGAGCAGTTCTTC. Protein: CASSVGQGGYNEQFF. The whole variable domain, filled in from reference TRBV2 and TRBJ2-1, reads EPEVTQTPSHQVTQMGQEVILRCVPISNHLYFYWYRQILGQKVEFLVSFYNNEISEKSEIFDDQFSVERPDGSNFTLKIRSTKLEDSAMYFCASSVGQGGYNEQFFGPGTRLTVL.

The V and J genes are TRBV7-3 and TRBJ2-7, with D possibly being TRBD1 or TRBD2 (5 bases each). In germline, CDR1 is SGHTA, CDR2 FQGTGA. Trimming removed 5 bases from V and 6 bases from J, with 11 bases in between. The CDR3 covers 12 residues. For the CDR3, the DNA is TGTGCCAGCAGCCTGTATGGGGGCGAGCAGTACTTC. It specifies CASSLYGGEQYF.